Listed here is a single T cell receptor (beta chain). The data belong to a study of shared clonotypes between healthy human individuals. The assay was immunoSEQ multiplex PCR, and TCRdb's table has in-frame clones only and misses some. This repertoire shows about 2.1 million clones, just over 90% found once; its top ten account for about 1.7%. In germline, CDR1 is SEHNR, CDR2 FQNEAQ (reference sequence). This CDR3 is 14 amino acids long. The trim removed 6 bases at V and 1 base at J, leaving 5 bases unmatched. The naive CD8 fraction comprised CD45RO-negative cells positively selected for CCR7 and excluded terminally differentiated effector memory CD45RA+ cells.

Sequencing was performed on naive CD8+ T cells from PBMCs. The chain couples TRBV7-9 to TRBJ1-1; TRBD1 aligns across 7 bases. The TCR was taken from a man aged 18 to 29 in good health. Some clones in this sample may be carry-over from other donors' samples. CDR3 coding DNA: TGTGCCAGCAGACTCCGGGACAGGAACACTGAAGCTTTCTTT. Protein sequence: CASRLRDRNTEAFF.